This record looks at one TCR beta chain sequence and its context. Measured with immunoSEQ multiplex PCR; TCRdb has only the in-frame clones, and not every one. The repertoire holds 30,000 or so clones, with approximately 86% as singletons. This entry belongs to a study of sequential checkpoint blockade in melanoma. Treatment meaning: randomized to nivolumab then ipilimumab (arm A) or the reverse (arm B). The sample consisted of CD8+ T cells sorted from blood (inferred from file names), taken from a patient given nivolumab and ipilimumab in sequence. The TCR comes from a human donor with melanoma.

CDR3 loop: CASSSFSQGWNEQFF. The CDR3 DNA reads as TGTGCCAGCAGCTCATTTTCACAGGGGTGGAATGAGCAGTTCTTC. The V and J genes are TRBV7-9 and TRBJ2-1, with TRBD1 matching 7 bases. Germline-derived CDR1 and CDR2 are SEHNR and FQNEAQ (reference sequence). This CDR3 region has 15 residues. Unmatched junction bases numbered 10, after V lost 4 bases and J lost 7 bases.